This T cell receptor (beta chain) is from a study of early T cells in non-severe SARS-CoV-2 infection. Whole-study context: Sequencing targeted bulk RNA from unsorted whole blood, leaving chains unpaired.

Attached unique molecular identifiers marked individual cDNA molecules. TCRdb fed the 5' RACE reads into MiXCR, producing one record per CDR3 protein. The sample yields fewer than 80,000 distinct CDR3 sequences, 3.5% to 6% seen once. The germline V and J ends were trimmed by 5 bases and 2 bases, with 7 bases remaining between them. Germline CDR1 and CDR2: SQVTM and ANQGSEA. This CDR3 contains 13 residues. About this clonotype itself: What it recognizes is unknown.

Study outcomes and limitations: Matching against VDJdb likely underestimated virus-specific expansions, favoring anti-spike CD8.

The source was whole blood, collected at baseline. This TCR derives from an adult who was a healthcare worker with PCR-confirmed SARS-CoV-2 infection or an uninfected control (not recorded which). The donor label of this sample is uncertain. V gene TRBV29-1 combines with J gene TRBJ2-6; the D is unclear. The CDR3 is CSVRLTGANVLTF. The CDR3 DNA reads TGCAGCGTTAGGTTAACTGGGGCCAACGTCCTGACTTTC.